This T cell receptor (beta chain) derives from a study of CD8+CD57+ T cells in acquired aplastic anemia. Genomic DNA, serving as template, underwent TCR beta VDJ and CDR3 profiling. One entry per CDR3 protein results from TCRdb running MiXCR on the reads. This table holds about 270,000 distinct CDR3 sequences, roughly 82% found once. Trimming took off 0 bases at V and 12 bases at J, with 15 bases between the two ends. This CDR3 is 14 amino acids long. Germline lookup yields CDR1 SGHVS and CDR2 FQNEAQ. For sequencing, patients were chosen who had shown expansion of CD8+CD57+ cells by flow cytometry. The rearrangement links TRBV7-8 to TRBJ2-1; no clear D. This receptor was taken from a human donor with aplastic anemia. Specimen: sorted CD4+, CD8+, or CD8+CD57+ T cells (not recorded which) from PBMCs. CDR3 loop: CASSLAGCPDTQFF. As DNA, the CDR3 is TGTGCCAGCAGCTTAGCGGGCTGCCCCGATACGCAGTTCTTC.